This T cell receptor (beta chain) appears in the sequencing data of a study of shared clonotypes between healthy human individuals. Study results and caveats: Generation of non-shared clonotypes was less probable than generation of clonotypes shared by all four donors. Some naive CD4 clonotypes, roughly 4.5%, turned up in common across four donors.

The V gene end was trimmed by 2 bases and the J gene end by 5 bases; junction bases not matched to a gene: 2. CDR1 and CDR2 from the germline V gene are KGHSH and LQKENI. This CDR3 region has 15 residues. Concerning this clone: Its antigen remains unidentified. The identical CDR3 is also encoded by other nucleotide sequences in the sample.

Sequencing used immunoSEQ multiplex PCR; TCRdb keeps in-frame clones, though not all of them. The repertoire consists of more than 2 million clones, with over 85% occurring once and the leading ten covering 0.1% to 0.15%. Sequencing was carried out using naive CD4+ T cells sorted from blood. The subset denotes: CD45RA+ positively selected. This chain connects TRBV18 to TRBJ2-1, with 11 bases aligning to TRBD1. The sequence derives from a man between 18 and 29 years old in good health. Here the CDR3 DNA reads TGTGCCAGCTCACCAGGACAGGGGGCCAACAATGAGCAGTTCTTC. Translating it yields CASSPGQGANNEQFF.